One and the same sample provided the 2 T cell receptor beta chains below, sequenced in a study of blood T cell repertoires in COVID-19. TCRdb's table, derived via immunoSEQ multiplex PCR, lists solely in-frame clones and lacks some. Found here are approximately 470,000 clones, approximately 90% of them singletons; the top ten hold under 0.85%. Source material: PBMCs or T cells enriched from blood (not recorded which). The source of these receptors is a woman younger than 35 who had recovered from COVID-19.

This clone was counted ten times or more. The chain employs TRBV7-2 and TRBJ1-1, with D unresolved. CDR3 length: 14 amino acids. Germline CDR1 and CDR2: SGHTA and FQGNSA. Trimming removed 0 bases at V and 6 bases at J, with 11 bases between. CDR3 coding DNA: TGTGCCAGCAGCTTAGCGTTATGGAGCGCTGAAGCTTTCTTT. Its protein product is CASSLALWSAEAFF. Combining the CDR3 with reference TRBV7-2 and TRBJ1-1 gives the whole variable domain GAGVSQSPSNKVTEKGKDVELRCDPISGHTALYWYRQSLGQGLEFLIYFQGNSAPDKSGLPSDRFSAERTGGSVSTLTIQRTQQEDSAVYLCASSLALWSAEAFFGQGTRLTVV.

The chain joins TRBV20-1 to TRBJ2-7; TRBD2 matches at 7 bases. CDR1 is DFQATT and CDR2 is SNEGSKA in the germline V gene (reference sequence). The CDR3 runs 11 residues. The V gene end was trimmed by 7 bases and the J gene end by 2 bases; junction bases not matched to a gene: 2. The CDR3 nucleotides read TGCAGTGTTGCGGGGGCCTACGAGCAGTACTTC. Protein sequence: CSVAGAYEQYF.